This T cell receptor beta chain was sequenced in a study of regulatory T cells in long-lasting Graves disease. This clonotype was observed at least ten times. Noted time point: newly diagnosed GD, antithyroid drugs for less than 3 months. PBMCs provided the RNA from which the TCR library was made. Assembly of TCR beta libraries relied on iRepertoire HTBI primers together with Arm-PCR of CDR3 regions. In TCRdb, the multiplex PCR reads were re-called with MiXCR into one record per CDR3 protein. Found here are 450,000 to 700,000 distinct CDR3 sequences, roughly 14% of them singletons; the top ten hold 10%. This sample was also put to use in a study of T cells in Graves' hyperthyroidism and ophthalmopathy. From that second work: Stable Graves' hyperthyroidism meant no ophthalmopathy progression within 18 months.

The sequence was obtained from a man younger than 40 with Graves disease. The source was peripheral blood mononuclear cells (PBMCs), collected at new diagnosis, from a patient treated with antithyroid drugs.

CDR3 DNA: TGTGCCAGCAGGCTCGTCTACGGCACTGAAGCTTTCTTT. Its translation: CASRLVYGTEAFF. The chain carries TRBV27 and TRBJ1-1; D not certain. The CDR3 covers 13 residues. The germline gives CDR1 MNHEY, CDR2 SMNVEV (reference sequence). The germline V and J ends were trimmed by 6 bases and 4 bases, with 12 bases remaining between them.